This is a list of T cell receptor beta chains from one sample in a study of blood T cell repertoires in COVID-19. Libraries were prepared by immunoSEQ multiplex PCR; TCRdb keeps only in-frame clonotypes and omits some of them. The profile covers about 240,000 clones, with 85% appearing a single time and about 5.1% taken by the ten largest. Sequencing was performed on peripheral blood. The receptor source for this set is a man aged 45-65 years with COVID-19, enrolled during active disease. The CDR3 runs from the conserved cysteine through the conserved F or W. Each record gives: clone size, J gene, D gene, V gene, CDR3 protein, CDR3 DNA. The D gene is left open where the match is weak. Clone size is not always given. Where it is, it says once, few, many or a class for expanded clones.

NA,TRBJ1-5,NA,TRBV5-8,CASSRTAYQPQHF,TGTGCCAGCAGCCGGACAGCCTATCAGCCCCAGCATTTT
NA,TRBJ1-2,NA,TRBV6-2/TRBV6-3,CASSYGRWRDGYTF,TGTGCCAGCAGTTACGGGCGTTGGCGGGATGGCTACACCTTC
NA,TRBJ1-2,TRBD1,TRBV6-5,CATLTGALNYGYTF,TGTGCCACTCTTACAGGGGCCCTTAACTATGGCTACACCTTC
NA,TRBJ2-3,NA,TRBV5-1,CASSLPGGGAHTDTQYF,TGCGCCAGCAGCTTGCCCGGCGGGGGCGCACACACAGATACGCAGTATTTT
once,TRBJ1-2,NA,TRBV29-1,CSVGGWGDSGYGYTF,TGCAGCGTCGGAGGTTGGGGGGATAGCGGCTATGGCTACACCTTC
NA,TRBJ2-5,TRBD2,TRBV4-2,CASSKGPSGGQETQYF,TGTGCCAGCAGCAAAGGCCCTAGCGGGGGACAAGAGACCCAGTACTTC
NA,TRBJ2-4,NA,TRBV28,CASSLRPSEVQYF,TGTGCCAGCAGTCTTCGGCCCAGCGAAGTTCAGTACTTC
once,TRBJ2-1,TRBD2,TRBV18,CASSAGLAVYNEQFF,TGTGCCAGCTCAGCGGGACTAGCGGTTTACAATGAGCAGTTCTTC
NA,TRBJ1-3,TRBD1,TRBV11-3,CASSLGGGENTIYF,TGTGCCAGCAGCTTAGGAGGGGGCGAAAACACCATATATTTT
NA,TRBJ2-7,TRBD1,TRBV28,CASSFNINKYWDRSSYEQYF,TGTGCCAGCAGTTTTAATATCAATAAATACTGGGACAGGAGCTCCTACGAGCAGTACTTC
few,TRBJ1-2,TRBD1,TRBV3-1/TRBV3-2,CASSQDTRTGRANYGYTF,TGTGCCAGCAGCCAAGATACCCGGACAGGGAGGGCCAACTATGGCTACACCTTC
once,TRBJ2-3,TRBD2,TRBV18,CASSPRLAGGSDTQYF,TGTGCCAGCTCACCACGGCTAGCGGGGGGGTCAGATACGCAGTATTTT
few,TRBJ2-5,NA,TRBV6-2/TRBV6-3,CASSYGRVETQYF,TGTGCCAGCAGTTACGGCAGGGTCGAGACCCAGTACTTC
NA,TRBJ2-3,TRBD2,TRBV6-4,CASSEERGGTDTQYF,TGTGCCAGCAGTGAGGAGCGGGGGGGCACAGATACGCAGTATTTT
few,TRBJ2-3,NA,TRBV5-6,CASSRDFMDTQYF,TGTGCCAGCAGCCGGGACTTCATGGATACGCAGTATTTT
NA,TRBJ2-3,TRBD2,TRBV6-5,CASRFSGSNTDTQYF,TGTGCCAGCAGATTTAGCGGGTCTAACACAGATACGCAGTATTTT
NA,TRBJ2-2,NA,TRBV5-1,CASSLDPGFTGELFF,TGCGCCAGCAGCTTGGATCCGGGATTCACCGGGGAGCTGTTTTTT
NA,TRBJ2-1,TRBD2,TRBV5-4,CASSLAKLAGASYNEQFF,TGTGCCAGCAGCTTGGCCAAGCTAGCGGGGGCCTCCTACAATGAGCAGTTCTTC
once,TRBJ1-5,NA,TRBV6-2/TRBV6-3,CASSYSTRFRNQPQHF,TGTGCCAGCAGTTACAGTACCAGGTTTCGAAATCAGCCCCAGCATTTT
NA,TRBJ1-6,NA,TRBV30,CAWRTDRSSPLHF,TGTGCCTGGAGAACAGACAGGAGCTCACCCCTCCACTTT
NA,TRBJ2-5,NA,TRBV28,CASTERDQETQYF,TGTGCCAGCACGGAGCGGGACCAAGAGACCCAGTACTTC
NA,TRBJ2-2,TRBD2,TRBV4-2,CASSPVPIAGGIGELFF,TGTGCCAGCAGCCCCGTCCCCATAGCGGGGGGAATCGGGGAGCTGTTTTTT
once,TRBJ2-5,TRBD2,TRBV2,CASSGLAGVETQYF,TGTGCCAGCAGTGGACTAGCGGGGGTTGAGACCCAGTACTTC
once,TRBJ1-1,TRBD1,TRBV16,CASSPRQGAPNTEAFF,TGTGCCAGCAGCCCCAGACAGGGGGCACCGAACACTGAAGCTTTCTTT
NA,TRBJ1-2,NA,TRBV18,CASSPPDVFDSHYGYTF,TGTGCCAGCTCACCACCGGACGTTTTCGACAGTCACTATGGCTACACCTTC
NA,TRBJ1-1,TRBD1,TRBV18,CASSRQGSNTEAFF,TGTGCCAGCTCGCGACAGGGGTCGAACACTGAAGCTTTCTTT
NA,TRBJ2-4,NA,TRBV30,CAWRGLGKNIQYF,TGTGCCTGGAGGGGGCTGGGCAAAAACATTCAGTACTTC
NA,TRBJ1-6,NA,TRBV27,CASSLTGTNNSPLHF,TGTGCCAGCAGTTTAACAGGAACTAATAATTCACCCCTCCACTTT
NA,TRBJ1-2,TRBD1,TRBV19,CASRRPGQNYGYTF,TGTGCCAGTAGAAGACCGGGACAGAACTATGGCTACACCTTC
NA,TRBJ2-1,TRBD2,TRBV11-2,CASSLVAGNYNEQFF,TGTGCCAGCAGCTTAGTAGCGGGAAATTACAATGAGCAGTTCTTC
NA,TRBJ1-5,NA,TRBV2,CASSEALNQPQHF,TGTGCCAGCAGTGAAGCCCTAAATCAGCCCCAGCATTTT
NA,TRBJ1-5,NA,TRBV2,CASSMDSHYQPQHF,TGTGCCAGCAGTATGGACAGCCACTATCAGCCCCAGCATTTT
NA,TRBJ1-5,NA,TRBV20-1,CSARDLSRQHF,TGCAGTGCTAGAGATTTGAGTCGCCAGCATTTT
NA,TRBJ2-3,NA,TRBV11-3,CASSLDRGDTQYF,TGTGCCAGCAGCTTAGATCGGGGAGATACGCAGTATTTT
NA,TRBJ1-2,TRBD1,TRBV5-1,CASSPLQGTGADGYTF,TGCGCCAGCAGCCCGCTACAAGGGACAGGGGCTGATGGCTACACCTTC
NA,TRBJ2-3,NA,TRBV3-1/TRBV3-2,CASSLGLASDTQYF,TGTGCCAGCAGCCTGGGTCTAGCGTCAGATACGCAGTATTTT
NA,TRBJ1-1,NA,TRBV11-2,CASSLQHTNTEAFF,TGTGCCAGCAGCTTACAACATACGAACACTGAAGCTTTCTTT
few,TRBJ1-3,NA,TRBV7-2,CASRLTPGAGNTIYF,TGTGCCAGCAGGCTCACCCCAGGGGCTGGAAACACCATATATTTT
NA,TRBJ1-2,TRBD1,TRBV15,CATSGQGAWYGYTF,TGTGCCACCAGCGGGCAGGGGGCTTGGTATGGCTACACCTTC
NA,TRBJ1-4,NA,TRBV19,CASSMVQGKLFF,TGTGCCAGTAGTATGGTCCAGGGAAAACTGTTTTTT
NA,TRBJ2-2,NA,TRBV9,CASSLRTGELFF,TGTGCCAGCAGCCTCCGCACCGGGGAGCTGTTTTTT